Below are 12 T cell receptor beta chains sequenced from a single sample in a study of OX40 agonist ivuxolimab in advanced cancers. The table came from immunoSEQ multiplex PCR; TCRdb's copy has only in-frame clones and leaves some out. Among 9,500 to 15,000 clones, about 81% were seen once, and the ten largest hold 11% to 15%. The source material was CD4+ or CD8+ T cells sorted from blood, sampled in a trial of the OX40 agonist ivuxolimab. The receptors stem from an adult with an advanced solid tumor such as melanoma, head and neck, liver or kidney cancer.

This chain links TRBV11-2 with TRBJ2-1; TRBD2 matches at 9 bases. From germline, CDR1 is SGHAT and CDR2 FQNNGV. V lost 3 bases, J lost 4 bases, and 1 base stayed unmatched. This CDR3 is 14 amino acids long. CDR3 loop: CASSLTSGYNEQFF. Written as DNA, the CDR3 is TGTGCCAGCAGCTTGACTAGCGGATACAATGAGCAGTTCTTC.

This chain connects TRBV27 to TRBJ2-1; the D is unclear. Germline CDR1 is MNHEY and CDR2 is SMNVEV (reference sequence). This CDR3 has 13 amino acids. V was clipped by 1 base and J by 9 bases, with 10 bases between them. The CDR3 nucleotides read TGTGCCAGCAGTTTATACGGTGGGGTTGAGCAGTTCTTC. Protein product: CASSLYGGVEQFF.

The V gene is TRBV18, the J gene TRBJ2-1; TRBD2 might be the D (5 bases). V was trimmed by 3 bases and J by 5 bases, leaving 11 bases between them. Germline CDR1 is KGHSH and CDR2 is LQKENI. This CDR3 is built from 14 residues. The CDR3 loop reads CASSPHPRDNEQFF. CDR3 in DNA: TGTGCCAGCTCACCGCACCCGAGGGACAATGAGCAGTTCTTC.

By its share, this clone is large. This sequence joins TRBV27 and TRBJ2-7, with D perhaps TRBD2 (5 bases). The V end lost 5 bases, the J end lost 3 bases, and 11 bases lay between the germline ends. Germline V gene lookup returns CDR1 MNHEY and CDR2 SMNVEV (reference sequence). The CDR3 spans 13 residues. The CDR3 spells CASSPGLSYEQYF. The CDR3 DNA follows: TGTGCCAGCAGTCCCGGACTCAGCTACGAGCAGTACTTC.

The V gene is TRBV4-1, the J gene TRBJ2-5; a weak D match, TRBD2 (6 bases). Between the trimmed V and J ends, which lost 1 base and 5 bases, there was a span of 14 bases. The CDR3 is 15 amino acids. Germline CDR1 MGHRA, CDR2 YSYEKL. The CDR3 DNA reads TGCGCCAGCAGCCAAGTTGGCAGCCGGGGGGAGACCCAGTACTTC. It is translated as CASSQVGSRGETQYF.

The genes are TRBV20-1 and TRBJ1-1; tentatively, D is TRBD1 (6 bases). The CDR3 is 10 residues long. Looked up from germline, CDR1 is DFQATT and CDR2 is SNEGSKA (reference sequence). The CDR3 bases are TGCAGAACAGGGCTAACTGAAGCTTTCTTT. It is translated as CRTGLTEAFF.

The chain recombines TRBV30 with TRBJ1-1; D is possibly TRBD1 (5 bases). Germline V CDR1 and CDR2: GTSNPN, SVGIG (reference sequence). The CDR3 covers 13 residues. Trimming took 3 bases from V and 4 from J, leaving 12 bases between them. The DNA of the CDR3 is TGTGCCTGGAGATGGGGCATAGGCACTGAAGCTTTCTTT. It encodes CAWRWGIGTEAFF.

J is TRBJ2-1 and V is TRBV30, with D perhaps matching TRBD2 (5 bases). Per the germline V gene, CDR1 is GTSNPN and CDR2 is SVGIG (reference sequence). Trimming pared 8 bases from V and 2 bases from J, leaving 16 bases between. The CDR3 has 14 residues. CDR3 nucleotide sequence: TGTGCCGGAGTTCCCCGGGGAGCCTACAATGAGCAGTTCTTC. It translates to CAGVPRGAYNEQFF.

The chain combines TRBV5-1 with TRBJ2-2; TRBD1 might be the D (5 bases). CDR1 is SGHRS, CDR2 YFSETQ, per germline. Trimming took 0 bases from V and 7 from J, leaving 10 bases between them. The CDR3 is 14 residues long. CDR3 nucleotides: TGCGCCAGCAGCTTGGGGGGCGCCGGCGGGGAGCTGTTTTTT. Protein: CASSLGGAGGELFF.

The rearrangement links TRBV27 to TRBJ2-1; TRBD1 aligns across 11 bases. V gave up 0 bases and J gave up 8 bases; unmatched junction bases: 9. Germline values: CDR1 MNHEY, CDR2 SMNVEV (reference sequence). The CDR3 loop spans 17 amino acids. The CDR3 region is CASSLSIWDRGSDEQFF. Here the CDR3 DNA reads TGTGCCAGCAGTTTATCAATTTGGGACAGGGGGAGCGATGAGCAGTTCTTC.

The CDR3 sequence is CAITPTGGYEQYF. The CDR3 DNA follows: TGTGCCATCACGCCCACAGGGGGCTACGAGCAGTACTTC. The chain couples TRBV6-1 to TRBJ2-7; 8 nucleotides align to TRBD1. This CDR3 is built from 13 residues. The germline V gene encodes CDR1 MNHNS and CDR2 SASEGT. V gave up 10 bases and J gave up 3 bases; unmatched junction bases: 8.

The genes are TRBV7-6 and TRBJ2-7; 8 bases fit TRBD1. The CDR3 is 13 residues long. In germline, CDR1 is SGHVS, CDR2 FNYEAQ. V lost 6 bases and J lost 7; bases outside the gene matches: 8. In DNA form, the CDR3 reads TGTGCCAGCAGTCCGCAGGGGGCGAGGGAGCAGTACTTC. This encodes CASSPQGAREQYF.